These T cell receptor beta chains were read from a single sample in a study of beta chain features in type 1 diabetes. Sequenced by immunoSEQ multiplex PCR; TCRdb stores in-frame clones only, minus some. The sample consists of 300,000 to 350,000 clones, roughly a tenth of them appearing once. The sequencing input was central memory CD4+ T cells from blood. All receptors come from a man in his thirties or forties with type 1 diabetes. Both conserved end residues are part of each CDR3. The D gene is left open where the match is weak. The size entry is marked missing in some rows and otherwise reads once, few, many or a size class.

cdr3_length	clone_size	d_call	v_call	j_call	cdr3_nt	cdr3_aa
17	few	.	TRBV30	TRBJ1-1	TGTGCCTGGAGTTTTGTTCGGTTGGGGGGGCGGATCAATGAAGCTTTCTTT	CAWSFVRLGGRINEAFF
19	.	.	TRBV4-3	TRBJ2-4	TGCGCCAGCAGCCAAGGCCGGGCCCCGGGGCTCTATAATAAAAACATTCAGTACTTC	CASSQGRAPGLYNKNIQYF
14	few	TRBD1	TRBV7-2	TRBJ1-1	TGTGCCAGCAGCGGGACAGGGGGCAAGGGTGAAGCTTTCTTT	CASSGTGGKGEAFF
12	.	.	TRBV5-6	TRBJ1-2	TGTGCCAGCAGTCAAGTTAACTATGGCTACACCTTC	CASSQVNYGYTF
14	few	.	TRBV4-3	TRBJ1-1	TGCGCCAGCAGCCCAGGAGGGGCAAGAACTGAAGCTTTCTTT	CASSPGGARTEAFF
13	.	.	TRBV30	TRBJ2-7	TGTGCCTGGAAAGGCGGGACAGCCTACGAGCAGTACTTC	CAWKGGTAYEQYF
15	.	.	TRBV5-6	TRBJ2-7	TGTGCCAGCAGCTTGTTCTCAGGGGCCACCTACGAGCAGTACTTC	CASSLFSGATYEQYF
13	.	.	TRBV30	TRBJ1-2	TGTGCCGGGCAGTTCTGGGACGGACCCTTTTCTACCTTC	CAGQFWDGPFSTF
16	.	.	TRBV6-1	TRBJ2-1	TGTGCCAGCAGTGGGGCGGCAGCACGCTCCTACAATGAGCAGTTCTTC	CASSGAAARSYNEQFF
17	few	.	TRBV15	TRBJ2-2	TGTGCCACCAGCAGAGATCATTTCCAGGGTTACACCGGGGAGCTGTTTTTT	CATSRDHFQGYTGELFF
12	many	.	TRBV29-1	TRBJ2-4	TGCAGCGCCTCCCAGGGGGGGGACATTCAGTACTTC	CSASQGGDIQYF
15	few	.	TRBV30	TRBJ1-2	TGTGCCTGGAGACTCGGGATTTCGCAGGACTATGGCTACACCTTC	CAWRLGISQDYGYTF
14	.	.	TRBV5-1	TRBJ2-5	TGCGCCAGCAGCTTGGGACAGCCCCAAGAGACCCAGTACTTC	CASSLGQPQETQYF
13	few	.	TRBV29-1	TRBJ1-1	TGCAGCGTTGAACAGGGTACAAGGACTGAAGCTTTCTTT	CSVEQGTRTEAFF
15	few	.	TRBV6-1	TRBJ1-2	TGTGCCAGCAGTGAAGAGAGGGGAGCAAACTATGGCTACACCTTC	CASSEERGANYGYTF
13	few	.	TRBV11-2	TRBJ1-4	TGTGCCAGCAGCCAAGACGGCGCTGAAAAACTGTTTTTT	CASSQDGAEKLFF
13	.	.	TRBV18	TRBJ2-3	TGTGCCAGCTCACCGCCCTTAGCAGATACGCAGTATTTT	CASSPPLADTQYF
14	few	.	TRBV7-8	TRBJ1-1	TGTGCCAGCAGCTTAGTGGTGGGGAACACTGAAGCTTTCTTT	CASSLVVGNTEAFF
14	few	TRBD2	TRBV10-1	TRBJ2-5	TGCGCCAGCAGTGCGGGGGGATTCCAAGAGACCCAGTACTTC	CASSAGGFQETQYF
13	few	TRBD2	TRBV7-2	TRBJ2-3	TGTGCCAGCAGCTTAGGGACTAGCGGCCCGCAGTATTTT	CASSLGTSGPQYF
14	.	.	TRBV28	TRBJ2-7	TGTGCCAGCAGACTCCCCCAGGGGAGCTACGAGCAGTACTTC	CASRLPQGSYEQYF
14	few	.	TRBV5-1	TRBJ2-3	TGCGCCAGCAGCTTGGGGCTGGATTTAGATACGCAGTATTTT	CASSLGLDLDTQYF
14	few	TRBD2	TRBV10-3	TRBJ2-5	TGTGCCACCAGGACTAGCGGGGACCAAGAGACCCAGTACTTC	CATRTSGDQETQYF
18	.	.	TRBV7-9	TRBJ1-4	TGTGCCAGCAGCCTCTTTCTTTCGGGGGGCGCCGGTAATGAAAAACTGTTTTTT	CASSLFLSGGAGNEKLFF
13	.	.	TRBV7-2	TRBJ1-1	TGTGCCAGCAGCTTAGCTGGGGACACTGAAGCTTTCTTT	CASSLAGDTEAFF
15	.	TRBD2	TRBV11-2	TRBJ2-1	TGTGCCAGCAGCTTAATCGGACTAGCGGTAACTGAGCAGTTCTTC	CASSLIGLAVTEQFF
12	.	TRBD1	TRBV29-1	TRBJ2-7	TGCAGCGCCGGGACAGGGGGCGACGAGCAGTACTTC	CSAGTGGDEQYF
16	few	.	TRBV5-4	TRBJ1-2	TGTGCCAGCAGCCCCGGGGGGGCGGAGCAGTCCTATGGCTACACCTTC	CASSPGGAEQSYGYTF
12	few	.	TRBV7-2	TRBJ2-5	TGTGCCAGCAGCAATCCTCAAGAGACCCAGTACTTC	CASSNPQETQYF
14	.	.	TRBV18	TRBJ2-7	TGTGCCAGCTCACCACGGCAGCGTGCCTACGAGCAGTACTTC	CASSPRQRAYEQYF
16	few	.	TRBV9	TRBJ2-6	TGTGCCAGCAGCGTAGTTCGGGCTAATGGGGCCAACGTCCTGACTTTC	CASSVVRANGANVLTF
13	.	.	TRBV4-3	TRBJ1-2	TGCGCCAGCAGCCGGCGAAGTGGGGGTGGCTACACCTTC	CASSRRSGGGYTF
17	.	.	TRBV4-3	TRBJ2-7	TGCGCCAGCAGCCAAGGGTCTTCAGGGGGGATCGCCTACGAGCAGTACTTC	CASSQGSSGGIAYEQYF
15	.	TRBD2	TRBV7-7	TRBJ2-1	TGTGCTAGCAGCCCCCCGGGGGGGGACTACAATGAGCAGTTCTTC	CASSPPGGDYNEQFF
15	many	TRBD1	TRBV15	TRBJ1-6	TGTGCCACCAGCAGAGAAGGGACAGGGTATTCACCCCTCCACTTT	CATSREGTGYSPLHF
15	few	TRBD1	TRBV9	TRBJ1-6	TGTGCCAGCAGCGGGGGACAGGGGATAGGTTCACCCCTCCACTTT	CASSGGQGIGSPLHF
13	.	TRBD1	TRBV6-5	TRBJ2-2	TGTGCCAGCAGTGACAGGGGGCCCGGGGAGCTGTTTTTT	CASSDRGPGELFF
13	.	TRBD1	TRBV19	TRBJ1-5	TGTGCCAGTAGGGGACAGGGTTATCAGCCCCAGCATTTT	CASRGQGYQPQHF
15	.	.	TRBV10-3	TRBJ1-2	TGTGCCATCAGTGAGTCAAACAGGAAAGACTATGGCTACACCTTC	CAISESNRKDYGYTF
17	few	.	TRBV9	TRBJ2-7	TGTGCCAGCAGCCCCCAACCCACGGGACGTCTTTCCTACGAGCAGTACTTC	CASSPQPTGRLSYEQYF
14	few	TRBD1	TRBV2	TRBJ1-6	TGTGCCAGCAGTGGCCAGGGGGGACGGTCACCCCTCCACTTT	CASSGQGGRSPLHF
14	.	TRBD2	TRBV6-6	TRBJ2-3	TGTGCCAGCAGCCAACTAGCGGAGACAGATACGCAGTATTTT	CASSQLAETDTQYF
15	.	.	TRBV10-3	TRBJ1-3	TGTGCCATCAGTGTGGGGGAGAGCTCTGGAAACACCATATATTTT	CAISVGESSGNTIYF
15	many	TRBD2	TRBV5-1	TRBJ2-2	TGCGCCAGCAGCTTGGAAAGCGGGGGAACCGGGGAGCTGTTTTTT	CASSLESGGTGELFF
14	.	TRBD1	TRBV5-1	TRBJ2-5	TGCGCCAGCAGCAGGGACAGGGGCGAAGAGACCCAGTACTTC	CASSRDRGEETQYF
17	once	.	TRBV4-3	TRBJ2-3	TGCGCCAGCAGCCAAGATGAACGGGGGCGCGCCACAGATACGCAGTATTTT	CASSQDERGRATDTQYF
16	many	.	TRBV5-1	TRBJ1-4	TGCGCCAGCAGCTTGGTTCTCGGGACCGAGGGTGAAAAACTGTTTTTT	CASSLVLGTEGEKLFF
15	.	.	TRBV29-1	TRBJ1-5	TGCAGCGTTACTACAGGAGGGGCAAGCACTCAGCCCCAGCATTTT	CSVTTGGASTQPQHF
16	few	.	TRBV9	TRBJ2-3	TGTGCCAGCAGCAGGGGACTGACGACGGTAGGGGATACGCAGTATTTT	CASSRGLTTVGDTQYF